This T cell receptor (beta chain) was retrieved from a study of cytomegalovirus exposure and HLA in healthy donors. Study at large: Most donors, 80% to 90% of more than 300 genotyped, fell in the Caucasian-associated ancestry cluster. General study results and limits: Available immune exposure information covered CMV serostatus only. Reported findings show TCR beta sequences accurately forecast HLA-A and HLA-B alleles in most subjects. Investigators reported under 200 TCR beta chains as tied to cytomegalovirus.

Comments on this clone: Its target is unknown.

Germline V CDR1 and CDR2: SGHTA, FQGTGA. V was trimmed by 5 bases and J by 2 bases, leaving 18 bases between them. There are 16 residues in the CDR3. PCR primers comprised 60 Vbeta and 13 Jbeta primers. Assay: immunoSEQ multiplex PCR; the TCRdb copy retains only in-frame clones and omits some. The listing contains tens of thousands of clones. This sequence originates from a middle-aged man in good health and CMV-seropositive. The genes are TRBV7-3 and TRBJ1-1; D gene unclear. Sequences were obtained from PBMCs. CDR3 in DNA: TGTGCCAGCAGCCTAAGGACGGGCGGGAGAAACACTGAAGCTTTCTTT. This encodes CASSLRTGGRNTEAFF.